This T cell receptor beta chain was captured by sequencing in a study of healthy donors' naive CD4 and CD8 T cells. Naive CD4+ cells were sorted as CD4+CD8-CD45RO-CD45RA+; naive CD8+ as CD8+CD4-CD45RA+CD27bright. The length of the CDR3 is 12 residues. Germline V CDR1 and CDR2: SQVTM, ANQGSEA. Trimming stripped 5 bases from V and 11 bases from J, with 18 bases between. Notes on the study in general: Negatively charged CDR3s marked CD8+ lineage; positively charged CDR3s marked CD4+ lineage.

As regards this clonotype: What it binds is not known.

TCR libraries were built from 500 to 550 ng of total RNA by linear amplification. How the authors handled the data: 5 healthy donors contributed around 85,000 sequenced TCR alpha transcripts. TCRdb called the reads again in MiXCR, with one record for every CDR3 protein. In this record, the V and J calls reflect TCRdb's handling and not the investigators' own analysis. The sample records around 180,000 distinct CDR3 sequences, under 85% being singletons. Sequenced: naive CD4+ and CD8+ T cells sorted from blood, pooled from several donors. This TCR derives from a pool of human donors in good health; the sample pools cells from several healthy donors. The chain joins TRBV29-1 to TRBJ1-1, with unresolved D. CDR3 region: CSVPLGGVGAFF. DNA for the CDR3: TGCAGCGTTCCCCTGGGCGGGGTTGGCGCTTTCTTT. Drawing the rest from reference TRBV29-1 and TRBJ1-1, the complete variable domain is SAVISQKPSRDICQRGTSLTIQCQVDSQVTMMFWYRQQPGQSLTLIATANQGSEATYESGFVIDKFPISRPNLTFSTLTVSNMSPEDSSIYLCSVPLGGVGAFFGQGTRLTVV.